These 10 T cell receptor beta chains came from one sample sequenced in a study of T-cell reconstitution after alpha-beta-depleted transplantation in children. A TCRbeta library incorporating unique molecular identifiers was prepared. TCRdb used MiXCR to reprocess the PCR reads, holding one entry per CDR3 protein. Here the sample spans about 540,000 distinct CDR3 sequences, about a sixth being singletons. The sequences come from PBMCs from the stem cell graft donor, collected from the stem cell graft. The receptors here all came from a human donor who donated a stem cell graft to a child with acute lymphoblastic leukemia.

The gene calls are TRBV7-2 and TRBJ2-3; D may be TRBD2 (6 bases). V was pared by 3 bases and J by 0 bases, with 13 bases between. The CDR3 has 16 amino acids. The germline CDR1 and CDR2 sequences are SGHTA and FQGNSA. Here the CDR3 reads CASSFLPGTSTDTQYF. Here the CDR3 DNA reads TGTGCCAGCAGCTTCCTTCCAGGGACTAGCACAGATACGCAGTATTTT.

The gene calls are TRBV4-1 and TRBJ2-7, with D uncertain. Germline CDR1 is MGHRA and CDR2 is YSYEKL. Trimming shortened V by 4 bases and J by 2 bases, and 9 bases separated the two germline ends. The CDR3 loop spans 13 amino acids. The CDR3: CASSRSDPYEQYF. The CDR3 DNA follows: TGCGCCAGCAGCCGTTCAGACCCCTACGAGCAGTACTTC.

The V call is TRBV5-1, the J call TRBJ2-3; D gene uncertain. The CDR3 has 14 amino acids. The germline V gene has CDR1 SGHRS and CDR2 YFSETQ. Trimming removed 0 bases from V and 4 bases from J, with 9 bases in between. CDR3 residues: CASSLGQPADTQYF. In nucleotides, the CDR3 is TGCGCCAGCAGCTTGGGGCAGCCCGCAGATACGCAGTATTTT.

The gene calls are TRBV29-1 and TRBJ2-7; TRBD2 aligns across 8 bases. The CDR3 is 13 residues long. The germline CDR1 and CDR2 sequences are SQVTM and ANQGSEA. J lost 3 bases, V lost 3 bases, and 4 bases had no gene match. CDR3 nucleotide sequence: TGCAGCGTTGAGGATAGCGGGAACTACGAGCAGTACTTC. The encoded protein is CSVEDSGNYEQYF.

This clonotype has only a few counts. The CDR3 coding sequence is TGCAGTGCTAGTTCCAGGGCCACAGGGTTGGCAGATACGCAGTATTTT. It encodes CSASSRATGLADTQYF. The rearrangement uses TRBV20-1 and TRBJ2-3; a possible D gene is TRBD1 (6 bases). This CDR3 has 16 amino acids. V lost 3 bases to trimming and J lost 4 bases, with 20 bases between them. Germline CDR1 reads DFQATT; CDR2 reads SNEGSKA (reference sequence).

The chain links TRBV20-1 to TRBJ2-3, with D perhaps matching TRBD1 (6 bases). The CDR3 is made up of 13 amino acids. V lost 6 bases and J lost 7, with 17 bases in between. Germline V gene sequence: CDR1 DFQATT, CDR2 SNEGSKA (reference sequence). The CDR3, as DNA: TGCAGTGCCCTCCGGGACACTCTTAATACGCAGTATTTT. Its protein product is CSALRDTLNTQYF.

Only a few counts were recorded for this clonotype. The chain links TRBV6-6 to TRBJ2-1, with a weak D call TRBD1 (6 bases). V was trimmed by 2 bases and J by 11 bases, leaving 13 bases between them. From germline, CDR1 is MNHNY and CDR2 SVGAGI (reference sequence). This CDR3 has 13 residues. CDR3 DNA: TGTGCCAGCAGTTACGGTCGACAGGCCCAGCAGTTCTTC. Residues: CASSYGRQAQQFF.

V usage is TRBV5-1 and J usage is TRBJ2-1; 10 positions agree with TRBD2. The CDR3 has 16 residues. The germline CDR1 and CDR2 sequences are SGHRS and YFSETQ. V dropped 3 bases and J dropped 9; count of bases not matched to a gene: 12. The CDR3 sequence: CASSSPASGRIGEQFF. The CDR3 coding sequence is TGCGCCAGCAGCTCCCCTGCTAGCGGGAGAATAGGTGAGCAGTTCTTC.

Only a few counts were recorded for this clonotype. The V call is TRBV6-2 or TRBV6-3, the J call TRBJ2-7; TRBD2 aligns across 9 bases. The CDR3 has 15 residues. The junction had 17 bases not matched to a gene; V was cut back by 5 bases and J by 12 bases. The germline CDR1 and CDR2 sequences are MNHEY and SVGEGT. The CDR3 sequence: CASSPTTSGSTQGYF. Written as DNA, the CDR3 is TGTGCCAGCAGTCCGACAACTAGCGGGTCAACCCAGGGGTACTTC.

The table lists this clonotype with a few counts. The chain combines TRBV12-3 or TRBV12-4 with TRBJ1-5; D not resolved. Trimming stripped 2 bases from V and 0 bases from J, with 8 bases between. The CDR3 is 15 residues long. The CDR3 protein is CASSLTFYSNQPQHF. CDR3 DNA: TGTGCCAGCAGTTTAACATTTTATAGCAATCAGCCCCAGCATTTT.